The text below deals with one T cell receptor (beta chain). Its antigen is currently not known. No clone much larger than this one lies a single base away; base qualities are absent. This sample was included in a study of response to subunit inactivated influenza vaccine (dated by TCRdb to 2016 to 2018). Looking at the study overall: To follow how T cells responded to a trivalent subunit inactivated influenza vaccine, the researchers relied on deep quantitative profiling of the T cell receptor repertoire. What the study reported, not specific to this receptor: The authors suggested that each seasonal influenza vaccination may recruit only a limited number of new T cells.

Counted from cysteine to phenylalanine, this CDR3 has 16 amino acids. CDR3 DNA is the only sequence kept; it has 48 bases, read in frame from the first base. CDR1 and CDR2, per the germline V gene (reference sequence), are DFQATT and SNEGSKA. Trimming accounts for 8 bases at V and 1 base at J, while the number of junction bases matched to no gene is 7. The method behind the library was RT-PCR. TCRdb lists the instrument as Illumina HiSeq 2500. In-frame beta chains were kept once TCRdb had trimmed the public reads at Q25 with fastp and called clones with MiXCR. Records with the same CDR3 protein are collapsed into one entry carrying the most frequent genes and DNA. The sample includes 500,000 to 550,000 distinct CDR3 sequences, with approximately 22% observed a single time. Jointly, the top ten make up 2.5% to 3% of the sample. The sample was also reused in another study, on T cells expressing NK-cell markers. The second study's authors report: TCR beta cDNA libraries were made by 5'RACE template switching that added a universal primer site and unique molecular identifiers. In sorted CD3+CD56+NKG2C+, CD3+CD56+NKG2C- and CD3+CD56-NKG2C+ T-cell subsets from eight or nine donors, TCR beta-chain repertoires were profiled. Of the eight sequenced donors, seven were found to be HCMV-seropositive and one was found to be HCMV-seronegative. To restrict sorting to alphabetaTCR-expressing T cells, an anti-gammadeltaTCR antibody was added in several experiments. For six donors, the dominant CD3+CD56+NKG2C+ clonotypes were among the top 10 CD8+ clonotypes and accounted for roughly 1.0-8% of CD8+ T cells. Those dominant clonotypes were again the most abundant among CD3+CD56-NKG2C+ cells in a handful of donors, at about 28.3-60.1%. It remained unclear whether the expanded NKG2C-expressing T cell clones were specific for HCMV antigens. The study sequenced eight donors, all healthy volunteers chosen at random: three men and five women. HCMV serostatus was determined by detecting HCMV-specific IgG in serum with a commercial ELISA kit. Ficoll density gradient centrifugation was used to isolate peripheral blood mononuclear cells from blood. CD4+ and CD8+ T cells were isolated from PBMC by magnetic immunoseparation with Miltenyi isolation kits. Priming for cDNA synthesis came from the TCR beta constant segment, and two successive PCR amplification steps followed. Sequencing of the libraries produced 2 x 150 bp reads on Illumina HiSeq 2000/2500, MiSeq or NextSeq. MIGEC was used to demultiplex reads and group the reads by UMI, and MiTCR was used to assemble and quantify clonotypes. To exclude erroneous sequences, any TCR cDNA sequence not supported by at least two reads was discarded. Downstream repertoire analysis used the tcR package, and clonotypes were matched across fractions by CDR3 nucleotide sequence plus V segment. VDJmatch was used to annotate antigen specificity against VDJdb, with one amino acid substitution in CDR3 allowed.

This TCR was sampled from a man between 50 and 59 years old who received an inactivated influenza vaccine. Donor details come from another sample of the same person, matched by shared clones. The input for sequencing was CD4+ T cells sorted from PBMCs, taken 12 days after vaccination. Rearrangement joined TRBV20-1 to TRBJ2-5; TRBD2 lines up with 16 middle nucleotides. Here is the DNA: TGCAGTACCAGAGGGACTAGCGGGGGGGCCCAAGAGACCCAGTACTTC. It encodes CSTRGTSGGAQETQYF.